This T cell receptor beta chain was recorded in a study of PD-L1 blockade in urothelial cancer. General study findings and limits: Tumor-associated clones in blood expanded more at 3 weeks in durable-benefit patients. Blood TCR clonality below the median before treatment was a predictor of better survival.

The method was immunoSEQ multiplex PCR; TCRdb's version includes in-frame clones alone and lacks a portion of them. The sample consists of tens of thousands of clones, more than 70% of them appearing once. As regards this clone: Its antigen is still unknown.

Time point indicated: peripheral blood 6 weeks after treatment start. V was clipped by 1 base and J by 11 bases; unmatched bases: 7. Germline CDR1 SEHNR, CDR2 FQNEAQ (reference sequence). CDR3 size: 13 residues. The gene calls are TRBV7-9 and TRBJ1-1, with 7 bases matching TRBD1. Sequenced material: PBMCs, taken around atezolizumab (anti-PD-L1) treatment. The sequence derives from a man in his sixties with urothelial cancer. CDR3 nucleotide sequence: TGTGCCAGCAGCTTAGTAGGGGGCCTGGGCGCTTTCTTT. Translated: CASSLVGGLGAFF.